Presented here are 22 T cell receptor beta chains from one specimen sequenced in a study of regulatory T cells. Primers: 52 TRBV forward and 13 TRBJ reverse. Produced via immunoSEQ multiplex PCR; TCRdb's table is partial and in-frame only. The repertoire consists of 20,000 to 25,000 clones, with roughly 93% occurring once and the leading ten covering 3% to 4%. The sample taken for sequencing was CD8+ T cells sorted from blood. These receptor sequences come from a child aged 2 to 10 with CD3G deficiency.

The rearrangement uses TRBV7-8 and TRBJ2-7; 7 nucleotides agree with TRBD2. CDR3 length: 17 residues. Germline CDR1 and CDR2: SGHVS and FQNEAQ. The V segment lost 2 bases and the J segment 3 bases; nucleotides outside the gene matches: 13. For the CDR3, the DNA is TGTGCCAGCAGCTTATATGGGGTGGGGGACTATCGCTACGAGCAGTACTTC. This translates into CASSLYGVGDYRYEQYF.

The chain combines TRBV28 with TRBJ2-7; D gene unclear. This CDR3 has 14 amino acids. Germline CDR1 is MDHEN and CDR2 is SYDVKM. The V end was cut by 3 bases, the J end by 5 bases, with 14 bases between. CDR3 nucleotides: TGTGCCAGCAGTTTCTGGGCCCTTCGGGACGAGCAGTACTTC. This codes for CASSFWALRDEQYF.

The chain is built from TRBV6-1 and TRBJ2-2; 10 bases match TRBD2. Germline V gene sequence: CDR1 MNHNS, CDR2 SASEGT. With V trimmed by 4 bases and J by 7 bases, 9 bases remained unmatched. The CDR3 extends over 16 amino acids. The CDR3 DNA reads as TGTGCCAGCAGTGGAGAGCTAGCGGGGGTGAGCGGGGAGCTGTTTTTT. Translating gives CASSGELAGVSGELFF.

The chain couples TRBV6-1 to TRBJ2-3, with 10 bases matching TRBD2. J lost 7 bases, V lost 1 base, and 8 bases had no gene match. This CDR3 comprises 16 residues. From germline, CDR1 is MNHNS and CDR2 SASEGT. In DNA, the CDR3 is TGTGCCAGCAGTGAAGGGACTAGCGGAAACTCGTATACGCAGTATTTT. As protein: CASSEGTSGNSYTQYF.

The chain recombines TRBV6-6 with TRBJ2-1; D may match TRBD1 or TRBD2 (5 bases each). The CDR3 contains 11 residues. Per the germline V gene, CDR1 is MNHNY and CDR2 is SVGAGI (reference sequence). Trimming removed 3 bases from V and 12 bases from J, with 9 bases in between. The CDR3 reads CASSYGDGQFF. The CDR3 coding sequence is TGTGCCAGCAGTTATGGGGACGGGCAGTTCTTC.

The rearrangement joins TRBV6-1 to TRBJ2-1; TRBD2 aligns across 9 bases. V trimming: 11 bases; J trimming: 7 bases; junction bases outside the gene matches: 6. The CDR3 extends over 12 amino acids. Germline lookup yields CDR1 MNHNS and CDR2 SASEGT. CDR3 amino acids: CAAGGWENEQFF. The DNA for the CDR3 is TGTGCCGCGGGAGGGTGGGAGAATGAGCAGTTCTTC.

The table lists this clone with a count of one. The genes are TRBV19 and TRBJ2-2, with a tentative D call TRBD2 (5 bases). Trimming removed 5 bases at V and 7 bases at J, with 8 bases between. The CDR3 totals 12 residues. Germline V gene lookup returns CDR1 LNHDA and CDR2 SQIVND (reference sequence). CDR3 coding DNA: TGTGCCAGTAGTCTGGGGAGCGGGGAGCTGTTTTTT. Protein product: CASSLGSGELFF.

This chain connects TRBV13 to TRBJ2-7; 9 bases map to TRBD1. This CDR3 spans 13 amino acids. Germline V gene sequence: CDR1 PRHDT, CDR2 FYEKMQ (reference sequence). J lost 7 bases, V lost 6 bases, and 7 bases had no gene match. This CDR3 is CASSAGTGSEQYF. The DNA of the CDR3 is TGTGCCAGCAGTGCTGGGACAGGGTCTGAGCAGTACTTC.

V usage is TRBV4-1 and J usage is TRBJ2-3; 10 bases map to TRBD2. Germline V lookup: CDR1 MGHRA, CDR2 YSYEKL. This CDR3 region has 14 residues. Trimming took 2 bases from V and 10 from J; bases not matched to a gene: 6. In nucleotides, the CDR3 is TGCGCCAGCAGCCAAAAGCGGGAGGGGGATCCGCAGTATTTT. Amino acids: CASSQKREGDPQYF.

The genes are TRBV28 and TRBJ1-5; D unresolved. The V gene's germline CDR1 is MDHEN and CDR2 SYDVKM. Trimming pared 5 bases from V and 3 bases from J, leaving 14 bases between. The CDR3 spans 15 residues. In nucleotides, the CDR3 is TGTGCCAGCAGTCCCAATACAGAATCCAATCAGCCCCAGCATTTT. Translated: CASSPNTESNQPQHF. Based on the CDR3 plus reference TRBV28 and TRBJ1-5, the full variable domain is DVKVTQSSRYLVKRTGEKVFLECVQDMDHENMFWYRQDPGLGLRLIYFSYDVKMKEKGDIPEGYSVSREKKERFSLILESASTNQTSMYLCASSPNTESNQPQHFGDGTRLSIL.

The V gene is TRBV28, the J gene TRBJ2-7; possible D gene TRBD2, 5 bases. CDR1 and CDR2 from the germline V gene are MDHEN and SYDVKM. This CDR3 region has 14 residues. Trimming took off 6 bases at V and 0 bases at J, with 12 bases between the two ends. CDR3 DNA: TGTGCCAGCAGGCAGGACGGACTCTCCTACGAGCAGTACTTC. This codes for CASRQDGLSYEQYF.

V is TRBV5-1 and J is TRBJ2-1; maybe TRBD2 (6 bases). The V and J ends lost 3 bases and 6 bases respectively, with 22 bases between them. Germline CDR1 is SGHRS and CDR2 is YFSETQ. The CDR3 has 17 residues. The CDR3 spells CASSSTLAGGIGNEQFF. The CDR3 nucleotides are TGCGCCAGCAGCTCGACGCTAGCCGGAGGGATCGGCAATGAGCAGTTCTTC.

The chain carries TRBV19 and TRBJ1-1; 9 positions match TRBD1. Looked up from germline, CDR1 is LNHDA and CDR2 is SQIVND (reference sequence). Unmatched junction bases numbered 2, after V lost 8 bases and J lost 4 bases. The CDR3 extends over 12 amino acids. The chain's CDR3 is CASADRGTEAFF. The CDR3 DNA follows: TGTGCCAGTGCGGACAGGGGCACTGAAGCTTTCTTT.

This chain links TRBV28 with TRBJ1-1; D ambiguous. CDR3 length equals 12 residues. Per the germline V gene, CDR1 is MDHEN and CDR2 is SYDVKM. Trimming shortened V by 2 bases and J by 2 bases, and 3 bases separated the two germline ends. CDR3 nucleotides: TGTGCCAGCAGTTTAGATAACACTGAAGCTTTCTTT. This sequence encodes CASSLDNTEAFF.

The chain links TRBV19 to TRBJ2-1, with TRBD1 matching over 7 bases. Trimming took 9 bases from V and 7 from J; bases not matched to a gene: 0. Germline V gene lookup returns CDR1 LNHDA and CDR2 SQIVND (reference sequence). CDR3 length: 10 amino acids. The CDR3 DNA sequence: TGTGCCAGGACAGGGAATGAGCAGTTCTTC. This codes for CARTGNEQFF.

This chain uses TRBV7-2 with TRBJ2-3, with 7 nucleotides matching TRBD2. The J segment lost 5 bases and the V segment lost 5 bases, leaving 13 bases of the junction unmatched. The length of the CDR3 is 16 residues. Germline lookup yields CDR1 SGHTA and CDR2 FQGNSA. The CDR3 protein is CASSLPTSLAVDTQYF. CDR3 nucleotides: TGTGCCAGCAGCCTCCCGACTAGCTTAGCTGTAGATACGCAGTATTTT.

In its sample, this clone was seen a few times. This chain uses TRBV14 with TRBJ1-5, with D maybe TRBD1 (5 bases). Trimming took 1 base from V and 4 from J, leaving 8 bases between them. This CDR3 has 14 residues. Per germline, CDR1 SGHDN and CDR2 FVKESK. CDR3 residues: CASSQGRGNQPQHF. Written as DNA, the CDR3 is TGTGCCAGCAGCCAAGGCCGGGGGAATCAGCCCCAGCATTTT.

This rearrangement joins TRBV6-1 to TRBJ1-2, with D unclear. The V and J ends lost 1 base and 8 bases respectively, with 14 bases between them. This CDR3 has 14 residues. Germline V lookup: CDR1 MNHNS, CDR2 SASEGT. The CDR3 DNA is TGTGCCAGCAGTGAAGGTTATGGGTCGGACGGCTACACCTTC. It yields the protein CASSEGYGSDGYTF.

This chain connects TRBV6-1 to TRBJ1-2; D uncertain. This CDR3 comprises 14 residues. V was shortened by 6 bases and J by 2 bases, with 13 bases between the two germline ends. Germline V gene sequence: CDR1 MNHNS, CDR2 SASEGT. The CDR3 DNA is TGTGCCAGCAGGAAACGGACGGACAACTATGGCTACACCTTC. Translation gives CASRKRTDNYGYTF.

The chain joins TRBV11-2 to TRBJ2-1, with 11 bases fitting TRBD2. The germline CDR1 and CDR2 sequences are SGHAT and FQNNGV. This CDR3 is 17 amino acids long. V was pared by 5 bases and J by 0 bases, with 6 bases of the junction left unmatched. DNA of the CDR3: TGTGCCAGCAGCATGGGACTAGCGGACAGCTCCTACAATGAGCAGTTCTTC. This translates into CASSMGLADSSYNEQFF.

This rearrangement joins TRBV7-8 to TRBJ1-4; D perhaps matches TRBD1 (6 bases). V lost 1 base and J lost 8, with 14 bases in between. Germline V gives CDR1 SGHVS, CDR2 FQNEAQ. This CDR3 region has 15 residues. For the CDR3, the DNA is TGTGCCAGCAGCTTAGAAGGGGGGGCAGACGAAAAACTGTTTTTT. It translates to CASSLEGGADEKLFF.

This chain joins TRBV28 and TRBJ1-2; no reliable D call. CDR3 length: 12 residues. Trimming stripped 3 bases from V and 6 bases from J, with 8 bases between. Germline V gene sequence: CDR1 MDHEN, CDR2 SYDVKM. The DNA of the CDR3 is TGTGCCAGCAGTTTTACGGGCGATGGCTACACCTTC. This encodes CASSFTGDGYTF.